This TCR beta chain was identified during a study of identical twins. Findings of the study overall: Cord blood beta clonotypes present at high abundance carried fewer insertions; no such pattern appeared in memory repertoires. The analysis was cross-sectional rather than longitudinal within donors. With monozygotic twins, out-of-frame TCR alpha sharing exceeded what models estimated.

TCRdb re-analysed the 5' RACE reads in MiXCR, keeping a single row per CDR3 protein. The data hold some 250,000 distinct CDR3 sequences, with 9.5% to 15% observed a single time. Concerning this clonotype itself: Its cognate antigen is unknown.

Germline CDR1 reads DFQATT; CDR2 reads SNEGSKA (reference sequence). V was shortened by 5 bases and J by 4 bases, with 8 bases between the two germline ends. There are 12 residues in the CDR3. These data also featured in a second study, about yellow fever vaccine responses in identical twins. That report adds: A vaccine T cell response that seemed partly convergent and partly personalized was reported in twins.

The V gene is TRBV20-1, the J gene TRBJ2-2; D uncertain. The sequenced material came from memory (CD45RO+) T cells sorted from blood. The TCR comes from a woman between 18 and 30 years old in good health. The DNA of the CDR3 is TGCAGTGCTGAACGGTTCACCGGGGAGCTGTTTTTT. Encoded protein: CSAERFTGELFF.